The T cell receptor beta chain described here comes from a study of T cells in Graves' hyperthyroidism and ophthalmopathy. Study background: Pretreatment peripheral blood was obtained at initial diagnosis.

Germline-derived CDR1 and CDR2 are SEHNR and FQNEAQ (reference sequence). This CDR3 comprises 16 residues. Trimming cost V 6 bases and J 5 bases, with 20 bases left between them. RNA transcripts provided the source from which TCR beta CDR3 regions were amplified. A first-round RT-PCR of the TCR CDR3 used the HTBI primer set. TCRdb itself ran the multiplex PCR reads through MiXCR, one entry per CDR3 protein. The table lists nearly 250,000 distinct CDR3 sequences, about 15% of them singletons, with 25% to 30% in the top ten. Regarding the study as a whole: Most thyroid clonotypes expanded above 0.001 appeared in blood too.

This clonotype was seen a handful of times. Its target is unknown. Among ophthalmopathy patients, the Clinical Activity Score reached at least 3, the NOSPECS grade reached at least 4, and duration remained under 3 months. The study excluded patients with uncontrolled infection, other autoimmune disease, pregnancy or lactation. J is TRBJ2-1 and V is TRBV7-9; D gene unclear. This receptor was taken from a woman aged 18-30 years with Graves' ophthalmopathy. Sequenced input: blood. CDR3 in amino acids: CASSQEAVIIHNEQFF. The CDR3 region has the DNA TGTGCCAGCAGTCAAGAAGCAGTAATCATCCACAATGAGCAGTTCTTC. Full variable domain (rest looked up from reference TRBV7-9 and TRBJ2-1): DTGVSQNPRHKITKRGQNVTFRCDPISEHNRLYWYRQTLGQGPEFLTYFQNEAQLEKSRLLSDRFSAERPKGSFSTLEIQRTEQGDSAMYLCASSQEAVIIHNEQFFGPGTRLTVL.